These 22 T cell receptor beta chains were sequenced from one sample in a study of cytomegalovirus exposure and HLA in healthy donors. Primers: 60 Vbeta forward and 13 Jbeta reverse. Only in-frame clones appear in the TCRdb table, and some are missing; sequencing was by immunoSEQ multiplex PCR. The data contain around 98,000 clones, around 70% of them seen just once; the ten biggest clones take up over 0.95%. Sequencing used PBMCs. The receptors come from a female donor in good health and CMV-seronegative.

This clone was seen more than once but under ten times. The rearrangement joins TRBV7-9 to TRBJ1-2, with D possibly being TRBD1 (5 bases). V was cut by 4 bases and J by 5 bases, with 11 bases left in between. Germline V gene sequence: CDR1 SEHNR, CDR2 FQNEAQ (reference sequence). This CDR3 region has 13 residues. The CDR3 region is CASSSPGGYGYTF. CDR3 DNA: TGTGCCAGCAGCTCTCCGGGGGGATATGGCTACACCTTC.

This clone came up a few times. CDR3 in DNA: TGCGCCAGCAATACTCCCCTGGGGGGCTCCTACAATGAGCAGTTCTTC. It codes for CASNTPLGGSYNEQFF. The V gene is TRBV4-1, the J gene TRBJ2-1; a possible D gene is TRBD2 (6 bases). Germline V gene sequence: CDR1 MGHRA, CDR2 YSYEKL. This CDR3 region has 16 residues. V lost 7 bases to trimming and J lost 0 bases, with 16 bases between them.

This clone has a count of ten or more. The chain is built from TRBV6-5 and TRBJ1-2, with 11 bases fitting TRBD1. CDR1 and CDR2 from the germline V gene are MNHEY and SVGAGI. V lost 2 bases to trimming and J lost 5 bases; unmatched junction nucleotides: 7. The CDR3 sequence is 16 residues long. Written as DNA, the CDR3 is TGTGCCAGCAGTTACGTTCGGACAGGGGGCGGGTATGGCTACACCTTC. Translation: CASSYVRTGGGYGYTF.

The chain links TRBV7-9 to TRBJ2-7; D unresolved. The CDR3 runs to 11 residues. The V end lost 9 bases, the J end lost 7 bases, and 13 bases lay between the germline ends. Germline CDR1 is SEHNR and CDR2 is FQNEAQ (reference sequence). CDR3 bases: TGTGCCAGTGGTTCCCGGTTGGAGCAGTACTTC. This codes for CASGSRLEQYF.

This clone was seen only a few times. The gene calls are TRBV5-5 and TRBJ1-1; D is perhaps TRBD1 (6 bases). Germline loops: CDR1 SGHKS, CDR2 YYEKEE (reference sequence). Trimming took off 3 bases at V and 3 bases at J, with 15 bases between the two ends. This CDR3 has 15 residues. The CDR3 coding sequence is TGTGCCAGCAGCTCCCCCCACACAGGGCACACTGAAGCTTTCTTT. It translates to CASSSPHTGHTEAFF.

This chain uses TRBV5-1 with TRBJ2-1; TRBD1 matches 8 bases. The CDR3 spans 15 residues. Per germline, CDR1 SGHRS and CDR2 YFSETQ. The V segment lost 4 bases and the J segment 4 bases; nucleotides outside the gene matches: 7. CDR3 coding DNA: TGCGCCAGCAGCCCCGGGACAGGTATATACAATGAGCAGTTCTTC. Residues: CASSPGTGIYNEQFF. Full variable domain (remainder filled in from reference TRBV5-1 and TRBJ2-1): KAGVTQTPRYLIKTRGQQVTLSCSPISGHRSVSWYQQTPGQGLQFLFEYFSETQRNKGNFPGRFSGRQFSNSRSEMNVSTLELGDSALYLCASSPGTGIYNEQFFGPGTRLTVL.

The rearrangement joins TRBV20-1 to TRBJ1-1; tentative D call: TRBD1 (5 bases). Germline V gene sequence: CDR1 DFQATT, CDR2 SNEGSKA (reference sequence). This CDR3 region has 8 residues. V dropped 3 bases and J dropped 13 bases, with 6 bases sitting between them. CDR3: CSASGGFF. The CDR3 DNA follows: TGCAGTGCTAGCGGGGGTTTCTTT.

This chain links TRBV30 with TRBJ2-7, with 15 bases lining up with TRBD2. Trimming cost V 7 bases and J 6 bases; bases outside gene matches: 10. The CDR3 length is 15 residues. CDR1 is GTSNPN and CDR2 is SVGIG in the germline V gene (reference sequence). Here the CDR3 reads CALGLAGGFNGEQYF. CDR3 nucleotide sequence: TGTGCCTTGGGACTAGCGGGAGGTTTCAACGGCGAGCAGTACTTC.

The chain carries TRBV5-1 and TRBJ1-5; tentative D call: TRBD1 (6 bases). Germline CDR1 SGHRS, CDR2 YFSETQ. The CDR3 runs 18 residues. Trimming removed 2 bases at V and 0 bases at J, with 18 bases between. The DNA for the CDR3 is TGCGCCAGCAGCTTCGACAGGCGTACCCAATATAGCAATCAGCCCCAGCATTTT. This gives the protein CASSFDRRTQYSNQPQHF.

This clone was seen more than once but under ten times. CDR3 sequence: CASSVGGTSGTDTQYF. The CDR3 DNA is TGTGCCAGCAGCGTAGGGGGGACTAGCGGCACAGATACGCAGTATTTT. The rearrangement uses TRBV9 and TRBJ2-3; 10 nucleotides align to TRBD2. Germline CDR1 reads SGDLS; CDR2 reads YYNGEE. The trim removed 0 bases at V and 1 base at J, leaving 2 bases unmatched. The CDR3 extends over 16 amino acids.

The gene calls are TRBV27 and TRBJ1-5; D ambiguous. Looked up from germline, CDR1 is MNHEY and CDR2 is SMNVEV (reference sequence). CDR3 length equals 13 residues. Trimming removed 2 bases at V and 6 bases at J, with 8 bases between. The CDR3 nucleotides read TGTGCCAGCAGTTTAGGAGGGATTCAGCCCCAGCATTTT. The encoded protein is CASSLGGIQPQHF.

This chain links TRBV7-9 with TRBJ2-5, with D tentatively TRBD2 (6 bases). CDR1 and CDR2 from the germline V gene are SEHNR and FQNEAQ (reference sequence). V shed 1 base and J shed 3 bases, with 21 bases lying between them. This CDR3 is 18 amino acids long. The DNA for the CDR3 is TGTGCCAGCAGCTTAGGGCAGCCACTTCGGCGGAGGGAAGAGACCCAGTACTTC. Its translation: CASSLGQPLRRREETQYF.

The V and J genes are TRBV7-3 and TRBJ2-1; perhaps TRBD2 as D (5 bases). V was trimmed by 2 bases and J by 7 bases, leaving 18 bases between them. This CDR3 has 16 amino acids. Looked up from germline, CDR1 is SGHTA and CDR2 is FQGTGA. CDR3 region: CASSLDGTNAGNEQFF. The CDR3 bases are TGTGCCAGCAGCTTAGATGGCACAAATGCGGGTAATGAGCAGTTCTTC. The full variable domain, in which reference TRBV7-3 and TRBJ2-1 provide the parts outside the CDR3, is GAGVSQTPSNKVTEKGKYVELRCDPISGHTALYWYRQSLGQGPEFLIYFQGTGAADDSGLPNDRFFAVRPEGSVSTLKIQRTERGDSAVYLCASSLDGTNAGNEQFFGPGTRLTVL.

The chain carries TRBV5-6 and TRBJ2-3, with D possibly TRBD1 on 6 matching bases. The length of the CDR3 is 16 residues. V lost 0 bases and J 3 bases, leaving 14 bases between the germline ends. The germline V gene has CDR1 SGHDT and CDR2 YYEEEE. The CDR3 loop is CASSLVGGRITDTQYF. CDR3 bases: TGTGCCAGCAGCTTGGTAGGGGGAAGGATTACAGATACGCAGTATTTT.

This clone turned up a few times. This chain joins TRBV19 and TRBJ1-2; 9 bases are shared with TRBD1. Germline V CDR1 and CDR2: LNHDA, SQIVND (reference sequence). The CDR3 totals 15 residues. V lost 7 bases, J lost 4 bases, and 10 bases stayed unmatched. CDR3 sequence: CASTETGGVTYGYTF. The DNA for the CDR3 is TGTGCCAGTACCGAAACAGGGGGCGTAACCTATGGCTACACCTTC.

The rearrangement joins TRBV28 to TRBJ1-2; D is unclear. Germline lookup yields CDR1 MDHEN and CDR2 SYDVKM. The length of the CDR3 is 13 residues. V was cut by 6 bases and J by 0 bases, with 8 bases left in between. For the CDR3, the DNA is TGTGCCAGCAGAGGCGGAACTAACTATGGCTACACCTTC. This encodes CASRGGTNYGYTF.

The J gene is TRBJ1-2, the V gene TRBV29-1, with a weak D call TRBD1 (5 bases). The germline CDR1 and CDR2 sequences are SQVTM and ANQGSEA. CDR3 length: 11 amino acids. The ends were cut back, 4 bases at V and 5 bases at J, with 8 bases in the middle. CDR3 coding DNA: TGCAGCGTTGTAAGGGGATATGGCTACACCTTC. As protein: CSVVRGYGYTF.

The chain employs TRBV2 and TRBJ1-2; no reliable D call. Germline CDR1 and CDR2: SNHLY and FYNNEI. The CDR3 length is 13 residues. Trimming took off 5 bases at V and 6 bases at J, with 13 bases between the two ends. The CDR3 sequence: CASSPTRRDGYTF. CDR3 sequence (DNA): TGTGCCAGCAGTCCGACAAGGCGGGATGGCTACACCTTC. Full variable domain (remainder filled in from reference TRBV2 and TRBJ1-2): EPEVTQTPSHQVTQMGQEVILRCVPISNHLYFYWYRQILGQKVEFLVSFYNNEISEKSEIFDDQFSVERPDGSNFTLKIRSTKLEDSAMYFCASSPTRRDGYTFGSGTRLTVV.

The chain combines TRBV5-4 with TRBJ1-2; the match to TRBD1 covers 10 bases. The ends lost 4 bases at V and 8 bases at J; junction bases unmatched: 8. The CDR3 is made up of 14 amino acids. The germline V gene has CDR1 SGHNT and CDR2 YYREEE (reference sequence). CDR3 region: CASSVTGGDGGYTF. The CDR3, as DNA: TGTGCCAGCAGCGTGACAGGGGGCGATGGAGGCTACACCTTC.

CDR3 nucleotide sequence: TGCGCCAGCAGCTTGGCGGTGACTAGCGGGACTGGCGAGCAGTACTTC. Encoded protein: CASSLAVTSGTGEQYF. The chain joins TRBV5-1 to TRBJ2-7; 11 bases are shared with TRBD2. Trimming cost V 0 bases and J 6 bases; bases outside gene matches: 8. CDR1 and CDR2 from the germline V gene are SGHRS and YFSETQ. The CDR3 spans 16 residues.

The chain combines TRBV18 with TRBJ2-2; D gene uncertain. This CDR3 spans 13 amino acids. From germline, CDR1 is KGHSH and CDR2 LQKENI. V gave up 1 base and J gave up 9 bases, with 9 bases separating them. CDR3 in DNA: TGTGCCAGCTCACCACAGAGAGGCAGGGAGCTGTTTTTT. Protein product: CASSPQRGRELFF.

The chain is built from TRBV25-1 and TRBJ2-7, with 10 positions matching TRBD1. The V gene's germline CDR1 is MGHDK and CDR2 SYGVNS. The junction had 3 bases not matched to a gene; V was cut back by 6 bases and J by 1 base. The CDR3 runs to 14 residues. The CDR3 protein is CASRDRGLSYEQYF. In DNA form, the CDR3 reads TGTGCCAGCAGAGACAGGGGGCTATCCTACGAGCAGTACTTC.